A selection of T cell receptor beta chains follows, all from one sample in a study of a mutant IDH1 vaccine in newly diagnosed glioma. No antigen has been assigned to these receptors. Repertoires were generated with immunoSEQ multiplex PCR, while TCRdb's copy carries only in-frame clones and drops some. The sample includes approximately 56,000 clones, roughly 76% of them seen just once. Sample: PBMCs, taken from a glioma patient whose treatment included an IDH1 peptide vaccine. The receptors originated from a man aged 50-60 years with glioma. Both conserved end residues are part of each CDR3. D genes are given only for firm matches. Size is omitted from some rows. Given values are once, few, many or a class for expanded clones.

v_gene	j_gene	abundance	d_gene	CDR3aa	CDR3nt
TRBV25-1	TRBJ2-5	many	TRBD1	CASRPSDRAQETQYF	TGTGCCAGCCGACCCTCCGACAGGGCCCAAGAGACCCAGTACTTC
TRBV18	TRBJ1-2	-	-	CASSPPGEANYGYTF	TGTGCCAGCTCACCACCGGGGGAGGCTAACTATGGCTACACCTTC
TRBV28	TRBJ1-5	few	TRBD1	CASSFGFRGDQPQHF	TGTGCCAGCAGTTTTGGGTTCAGGGGGGACCAGCCCCAGCATTTT
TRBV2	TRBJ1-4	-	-	CASRGLQLEKLFF	TGTGCCAGCAGGGGGTTGCAGCTAGAAAAACTGTTTTTT
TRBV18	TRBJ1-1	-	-	CASSPRRGEPLNTEAFF	TGTGCCAGCTCACCTCGACGAGGGGAGCCCTTGAACACTGAAGCTTTCTTT
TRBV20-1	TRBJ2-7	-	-	CSALRGIEQYF	TGCAGTGCCCTGAGGGGGATCGAGCAGTACTTC
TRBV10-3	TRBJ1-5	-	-	CAATSSGYSNQPQHF	TGTGCCGCCACATCCTCAGGGTATAGCAATCAGCCCCAGCATTTT
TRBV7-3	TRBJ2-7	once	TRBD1	CASSMTGGAGYEQYF	TGTGCCAGCAGCATGACAGGGGGCGCGGGGTACGAGCAGTACTTC
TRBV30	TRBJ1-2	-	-	CAWSGGRENYGYTF	TGTGCCTGGAGTGGGGGCAGGGAGAACTATGGCTACACCTTC
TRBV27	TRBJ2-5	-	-	CASSLGGGTQETQYF	TGTGCCAGCAGTTTGGGGGGGGGCACCCAAGAGACCCAGTACTTC
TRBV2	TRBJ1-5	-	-	CASKGQDNQPQHF	TGTGCCAGTAAGGGGCAGGACAATCAGCCCCAGCATTTT
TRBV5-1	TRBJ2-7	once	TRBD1	CASSADRVAHEQYF	TGCGCCAGCAGCGCGGACAGGGTAGCCCACGAGCAGTACTTC
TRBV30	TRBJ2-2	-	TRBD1	CAWDRVNTGELFF	TGTGCCTGGGACAGGGTCAACACCGGGGAGCTGTTTTTT
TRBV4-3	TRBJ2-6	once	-	CASSQGMGAGANVLTF	TGCGCCAGCAGCCAAGGAATGGGAGCTGGGGCCAACGTCCTGACTTTC
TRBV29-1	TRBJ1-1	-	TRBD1	CSVGRDRVGTEAFF	TGCAGCGTCGGCCGGGACAGGGTGGGCACTGAAGCTTTCTTT
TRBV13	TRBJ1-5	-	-	CASSLDRAWSNQPQHF	TGTGCCAGCAGCTTAGACAGGGCCTGGAGCAATCAGCCCCAGCATTTT
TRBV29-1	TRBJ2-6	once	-	CSVDAGANVLTF	TGCAGCGTAGACGCGGGGGCCAACGTCCTGACTTTC
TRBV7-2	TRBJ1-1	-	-	CASSLSGMNTEAFF	TGTGCCAGCAGCTTATCAGGGATGAACACTGAAGCTTTCTTT
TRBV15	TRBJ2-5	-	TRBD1	CATSSRDRGQVTQYF	TGTGCCACCAGCAGCAGGGACAGGGGGCAGGTGACCCAGTACTTC
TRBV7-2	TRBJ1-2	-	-	CASSRRPAPGYTF	TGTGCCAGCAGCCGTCGACCTGCCCCTGGCTACACCTTC
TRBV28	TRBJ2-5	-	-	CASSFGGAQETQYF	TGTGCCAGCAGTTTTGGTGGGGCCCAAGAGACCCAGTACTTC
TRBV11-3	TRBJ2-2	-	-	CASSRTGPTGELFF	TGTGCCAGCAGCCGCACAGGCCCCACCGGGGAGCTGTTTTTT
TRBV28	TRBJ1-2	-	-	CASSLLEGGYTF	TGTGCCAGCAGTTTATTGGAGGGTGGCTACACCTTC
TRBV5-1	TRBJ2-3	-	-	CASSLALDTQYF	TGCGCCAGCAGCTTGGCCTTGGATACGCAGTATTTT
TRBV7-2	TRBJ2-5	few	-	CASSITSQETQYF	TGTGCCAGCAGCATCACTTCCCAAGAGACCCAGTACTTC
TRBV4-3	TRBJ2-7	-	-	CASSQDIGPSPYEQYF	TGCGCCAGCAGCCAAGACATAGGACCTTCTCCCTACGAGCAGTACTTC
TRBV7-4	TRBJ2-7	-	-	CASSARGHRSMVGSYEQYF	TGTGCCAGCAGCGCACGCGGACACCGATCGATGGTGGGGTCCTACGAGCAGTACTTC
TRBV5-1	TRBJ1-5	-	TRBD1	CASSPGTGGGDQPQHF	TGCGCCAGCAGCCCCGGGACAGGGGGAGGAGATCAGCCCCAGCATTTT
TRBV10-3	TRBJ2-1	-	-	CAISDRANEQFF	TGTGCCATCAGTGACAGGGCAAATGAGCAGTTCTTC
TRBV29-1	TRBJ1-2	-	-	CSVVRGDYGYTF	TGCAGCGTTGTCAGGGGCGACTATGGCTACACCTTC
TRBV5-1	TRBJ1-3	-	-	CASSPSGSEGGNTIYF	TGCGCCAGCAGCCCTTCGGGGTCCGAGGGCGGAAACACCATATATTTT